This T cell receptor beta chain derives from a study of shared clonotypes between healthy human individuals. The CDR3 sequence is 16 residues long. Germline V gene sequence: CDR1 MDHEN, CDR2 SYDVKM. The ends were cut back, 5 bases at V and 6 bases at J, with 22 bases in the middle. Study outcomes and limitations: The study drew on few donors, limiting represented genetic and exposure-history diversity. In general, naive subsets displayed greater estimated richness than memory subsets did.

Some clones are missing from TCRdb's copy, which holds only in-frame ones; the method was immunoSEQ multiplex PCR. Here the sample spans some 1,100,000 clones, around 82% being singletons. Details on this clone: The antigen remains unidentified.

The sequenced sample consisted of memory CD4+ T cells from PBMCs. Subset meaning: CD45RA-negative fraction. The V and J genes are TRBV28 and TRBJ1-1; D is uncertain. This TCR was sampled from a man aged 18-30 years in good health. Some clones in this sample may be carry-over from other donors' samples. In nucleotides, the CDR3 is TGTGCCAGCAGTCTGAGTCCGGGCAGGCGATTATCTGAAGCTTTCTTT. Its protein product is CASSLSPGRRLSEAFF.